This TCR beta chain was profiled in a study of metastatic and nonmetastatic thyroid tumors. Patients were all untreated before their thyroid surgery. Worth noting for this clone: Its matching antigen is unknown. A much larger clone differs from this one at a single base, so this may be a read error.

Notes on the study in general: Reports indicated that malignant thyroid tumors showed significantly higher TCR beta diversity than benign nodules did, in blood and tumor.

TCRdb re-called the PCR reads through MiXCR. The data contain some 25,000 clones, 15% of them singletons. This CDR3 spans 13 amino acids. The germline V and J ends were trimmed by 5 bases and 9 bases, with 16 bases remaining between them. Germline assignment: CDR1 MNHNS and CDR2 SASEGT. The sequence derives from a female donor with papillary thyroid cancer or a benign thyroid nodule (not recorded which). Some clones in this sample may be carry-over from other donors' samples. The sequencing input was blood. The V and J genes are TRBV6-1 and TRBJ1-2, with D tentatively TRBD1 (5 bases). The CDR3 DNA follows: TGTGCCAGCAGTTCGGGGCCTTATTATTGCTACACCTTC. Translating gives CASSSGPYYCYTF.